This T cell receptor beta chain comes out of a study of OX40 agonist ivuxolimab in advanced cancers. About the study: Of the participants, under 50% had some prior anti-PD-1, anti-PD-L1 or anti-CTLA-4 therapy, which was allowed. Overall study findings and caveats: There were, on average, more expanded clones in CD8+ T cells than in CD4+. Several nonresponders also turned out to have low normalized T-cell clonal expansion.

Details on this clone: Its matching antigen is unknown.

Here immunoSEQ multiplex PCR was the method, and the copy in TCRdb shows in-frame clones only, minus some. The sample lists around 100,000 clones; roughly nine tenths were seen once. V was clipped by 4 bases and J by 2 bases; unmatched bases: 5. The CDR3 is 14 amino acids. Germline loops: CDR1 SGHRS, CDR2 YFSETQ. The sample consisted of CD4+ or CD8+ T cells sorted from blood, taken in a trial of the OX40 agonist ivuxolimab. The rearrangement links TRBV5-1 to TRBJ2-5, with 7 bases that match TRBD1. The clonotype comes from an adult with an advanced solid tumor such as melanoma, head and neck, liver or kidney cancer. CDR3 nucleotide sequence: TGCGCCAGCAGCGACAGGGTTACGCAAGAGACCCAGTACTTC. Translated: CASSDRVTQETQYF.